The TCR beta chain described here comes from a study of naive and memory T cell subsets. Study observations and caveats: A few larger clonotypes appeared in naive repertoires, especially CD8, possibly memory cells re-expressing CD45RA.

Two oligonucleotides, mixed equimolar, formed the beta constant-region primer covering TRBC1 and TRBC2. Four rounds of PCR amplified the ligated cDNA using nested alpha and beta constant-region primers plus SP2. TCRdb called the UMI-ligation and nested PCR reads again in MiXCR, with one record for every CDR3 protein. The sample gives about 160,000 distinct CDR3 sequences, 22% of which show up once; about 0.11% is in the top ten. Per germline, CDR1 MGHDK and CDR2 SYGVNS. V lost 8 bases and J 5 bases, leaving 19 bases between the germline ends. The CDR3 has 14 amino acids. Comment on this clonotype: The target antigen is unknown.

Sequential positive selection took CD4 T cells first, then CD8 T cells. The sequencing input was naive CD4+ T cells from blood. The clonotype comes from a human donor in good health. The J gene is TRBJ2-7, the V gene TRBV25-1, with a tentative D call TRBD1 (6 bases). CDR3 in DNA: TGTGCCAGCCCCGTAGGTGGGGCAGGGGACGAGCAGTACTTC. The encoded protein is CASPVGGAGDEQYF.